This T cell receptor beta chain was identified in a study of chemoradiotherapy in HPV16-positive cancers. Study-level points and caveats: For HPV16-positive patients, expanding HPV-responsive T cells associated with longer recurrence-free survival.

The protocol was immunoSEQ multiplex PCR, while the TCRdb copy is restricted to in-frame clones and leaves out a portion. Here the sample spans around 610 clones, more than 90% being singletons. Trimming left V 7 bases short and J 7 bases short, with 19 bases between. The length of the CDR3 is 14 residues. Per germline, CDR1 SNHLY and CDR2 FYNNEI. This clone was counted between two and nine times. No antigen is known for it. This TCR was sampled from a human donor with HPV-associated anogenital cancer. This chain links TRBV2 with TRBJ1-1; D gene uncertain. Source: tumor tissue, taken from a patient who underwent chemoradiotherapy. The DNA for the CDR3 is TGTGCCAGCATTGTTGGGGTCCGAATCAATGAAGCTTTCTTT. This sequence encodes CASIVGVRINEAFF.